The TCR delta chain under discussion was sequenced for a study of γδ T cells in repeated Plasmodium falciparum infection. The overall study: Over about 600 days, donors received four mosquito-bite P. falciparum NF54 infections. Overall study findings and caveats: Vdelta2-negative gammadelta repertoires appeared less diverse and less shared in Malian than Australian children. Vgamma9/Vdelta2+ T cells showed a stable polyclonal repertoire with shared TCRgamma sequences.

The germline gives CDR1 GEAIGNYY, CDR2 EKD. The CDR3 is 16 residues long. Trimming stripped 0 bases from V and 1 base from J, with 14 bases between. TCRdb made new clone calls on the multiplex PCR reads using CATT. The sample contains tens of thousands of delta-chain clones, 0.75% to 1% of which appear only once. This clone is medium-sized by share. Its antigen is not known. At the DNA level, this CDR3 is encoded by other sequences in the same sample as well. Bulk repertoires came from Vgamma9/Vdelta2+ or Vdelta2-negative gammadelta T cells flow-sorted from PBMC. The material sequenced was gamma-delta T cells from blood. The chain has TRDV2 and TRDJ1; a weak D match, TRDD3 (6 bases). The TCR was taken from a pool of human donors (malaria-infected and uninfected, not separated). CDR3: CACDTVGMLGTDKLIF. CDR3 bases: TGTGCCTGTGACACCGTGGGGATGCTAGGCACCGATAAACTCATCTTT.